The TCR beta chain described here comes from a study of blood T cell repertoires in COVID-19 (dated by TCRdb to 2018 to 2021). Study-wide context: Collaborator samples came from the United States, Italy and Spain and covered acute and convalescent phases of COVID-19. The sample metadata nearly always contained a de-identified subject ID, COVID-19 status, age in years and sex. Samples were obtained from the ongoing ImmuneRACE study (first 160 participants) and from 1,254 subjects provided by 6 global collaborators. Deeply sampled blood TCRbeta repertoires from subjects exposed to, actively infected with, or recovered from COVID-19 were included in the dataset. The repertoires were made available in a free public database intended to serve as a resource for research on the immune response to SARS-CoV-2. The material from the prospective study consisted of cDNA or gDNA derived from T cells, B-cell-depleted T cells, or PBMCs. Where available, HLA class I and class II types were obtained from metadata supplied by the sample provider rather than from assay-based typing.

General findings and caveats noted by the study authors: How much clinical and demographic metadata was included differed by source and by participant, and the metadata was provided uncurated.

The immunoSEQ Assay, a bias-controlled multiplex PCR, was used to amplify TCRbeta CDR3 regions from genomic DNA. As for the original processing: Within the assay, amplification of reference gene primers was used to estimate how many nucleated cells each sample contained. To quantify the absolute abundance of each unique TCRbeta CDR3 rearrangement, sequence reads were collapsed and filtered. For each sample, productive Simpson clonality was calculated as the square root of Simpson's diversity index over productive rearrangements. TCRdb mirrors the immuneACCESS table, restricted to in-frame sequences. Some clones are absent from its copies; in checked studies, under half trace to an unresolved V gene, and the reason for the others is unknown. V and J calls and clone size are copied from that table; D and trimming were computed from the DNA. Within this sample are around 160,000 clones, with roughly 82% of them counted one time only. The top ten constitute approximately 9.9% of the sample.

This clone was picked up a small number of times. Its antigen is not yet known. The record has no base qualities; no much larger clone is one base away. CDR1 is given as MDHEN and CDR2 as SYDVKM, both from the germline V gene. The CDR3 holds 14 amino acids from the cysteine to the phenylalanine. Just the 42-base CDR3 DNA is kept, in frame starting at base 1. V gives up 4 bases and J gives up 5 bases, and the segment between their germline ends measures 12 bases. Participants in the prospective study were aged roughly 18 to 100 years, lived in about two dozen United States geographic areas, and enrolled through a virtual design. In the prospective study, cohorts were assigned on the basis of participant-reported clinical history obtained from a screening survey and a study questionnaire. ImmuneRACE Cohort 3 recovered participants were defined by two consecutive negative NP/OP PCR tests, healthcare professional clearance, or symptom resolution. In the prospective study, mobile phlebotomists collected whole blood, serum and a nasopharyngeal or oropharyngeal swab from each participant. Additional blood draws and questionnaires over a 2-month period could optionally be provided by prospective study participants. Before DNA extraction, prospective study blood samples were shipped either frozen or at room temperature.

The receptor's source is a man aged 50-60 years who had recovered from COVID-19. This receptor chain uses TRBV28 and TRBJ1-5; the D gene identity is not certain. The sample comprised PBMCs or T cells enriched from blood (not recorded which). The CDR3 corresponds to CASSWQDWHQPQHF. The base sequence is TGTGCCAGCAGTTGGCAGGACTGGCATCAGCCCCAGCATTTT.